Described below is a single T cell receptor (beta chain) sequence and its context. The data were obtained in a study of control samples from healthy donors and cancer patients. Method: immunoSEQ multiplex PCR; TCRdb's copy keeps in-frame clones and lacks some. The sample consists of 130,000 or so clones, approximately 91% of them appearing once. Germline loops: CDR1 SGHRS, CDR2 YFSETQ. Trimming cost V 4 bases and J 6 bases; bases outside gene matches: 7. The CDR3 extends over 14 amino acids. Input material: blood. The chain uses TRBV5-1 and TRBJ1-1, with TRBD1 identical over 9 bases. The clonotype comes from a middle-aged man in good health. This CDR3 is CASSAHRGQAEAFF. CDR3 in DNA: TGCGCCAGCAGCGCCCACAGGGGGCAGGCTGAAGCTTTCTTT.